This T cell receptor (beta chain) was recorded in a study of blood T cells in healthy people across ages. On the study more broadly: Capture via template switching afforded approximately one barcoded beta molecule per two T cells.

Broader study findings: As naive T cell percentage varied, TCR beta diversity correlated strongly with it.

Points on this clonotype: Its antigen is not identified.

Primed by a sample-barcoded 5' primer and a J-beta primer mix, a second PCR proceeded for 7 to 11 cycles. TCRdb redid the calling of the 5' RACE reads with MiXCR, one entry per CDR3 protein. The sample lists roughly 720,000 distinct CDR3 sequences; roughly 53% were seen once. V shed 5 bases and J shed 3 bases, with 9 bases lying between them. The CDR3 sequence is 13 residues long. Germline CDR1 is MNHEY and CDR2 is SVGAGI. This TCR was recovered from a man older than 75 in good health. Sequenced: blood. The chain joins TRBV6-5 to TRBJ2-3; D is ambiguous. The CDR3 sequence: CASSRTITDTQYF. The CDR3 region has the DNA TGTGCCAGCAGTCGGACCATAACAGATACGCAGTATTTT.